This T cell receptor beta chain is drawn from a study of T cells in Graves' hyperthyroidism and ophthalmopathy. Study results and caveats: Peripheral blood also featured most of the thyroid clonotypes expanded above 0.001.

Amplified TCR beta CDR3 regions came from RNA transcripts. A set of HTBI primers served as the primers for a first-round RT-PCR of the TCR CDR3. TCRdb fed the multiplex PCR reads into MiXCR, producing one record per CDR3 protein. This sample has over 400,000 distinct CDR3 sequences; approximately 23% occur once, and the top ten carry around 47%. Reasons for excluding patients were uncontrolled infection, other autoimmune disease, pregnancy or lactation. Fresh peripheral blood, 9.5 to 10 ml of it, supplied the PBMCs. Trimming took off 2 bases at V and 2 bases at J, with 12 bases between the two ends. Germline lookup yields CDR1 ENHRY and CDR2 SYGVKD. This CDR3 region has 15 residues. With regard to this clonotype: Its target is unknown.

This clonotype was sampled from a woman aged 70-85 years with Graves' ophthalmopathy. Sequenced input: blood. This chain uses TRBV10-3 with TRBJ2-5; D may match TRBD1 or TRBD2 (5 bases each). The CDR3 nucleotides are TGTGCCATCAGTGAGGCCGGGGCAAGTCAAGAGACCCAGTACTTC. The encoded protein is CAISEAGASQETQYF.